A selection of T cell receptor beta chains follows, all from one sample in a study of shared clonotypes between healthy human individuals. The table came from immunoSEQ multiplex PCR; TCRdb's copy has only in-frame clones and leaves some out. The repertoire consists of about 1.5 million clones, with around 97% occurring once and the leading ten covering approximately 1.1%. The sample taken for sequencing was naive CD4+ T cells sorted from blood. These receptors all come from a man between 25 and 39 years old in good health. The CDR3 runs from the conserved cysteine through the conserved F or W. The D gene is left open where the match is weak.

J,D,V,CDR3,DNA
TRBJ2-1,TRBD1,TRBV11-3,CASSLRQGNEQFF,TGTGCCAGCAGCCTTCGACAGGGCAATGAGCAGTTCTTC
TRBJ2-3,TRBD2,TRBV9,CASSERPLAERRGTDTQYF,TGTGCCAGCAGCGAAAGACCACTAGCGGAGAGGCGGGGGACAGATACGCAGTATTTT
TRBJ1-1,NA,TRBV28,CACGKGRRLSEAFF,TGTGCCTGCGGCAAAGGCAGGAGGCTATCTGAAGCTTTCTTT
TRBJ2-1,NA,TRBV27,CASSFEGNPRYNEQFF,TGTGCCAGCAGTTTTGAGGGGAACCCCCGGTACAATGAGCAGTTCTTC
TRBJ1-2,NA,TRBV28,CASNRSPTNYGYTF,TGTGCCAGCAATCGCAGCCCCACTAACTATGGCTACACCTTC
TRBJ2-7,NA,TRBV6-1,CAARTGTWPYEQYF,TGTGCCGCCCGAACAGGAACATGGCCTTACGAGCAGTACTTC
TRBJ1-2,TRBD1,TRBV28,CASTWGQGNYGYTF,TGTGCCAGCACCTGGGGACAGGGGAACTATGGCTACACCTTC
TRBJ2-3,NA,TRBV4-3,CASSQGTSSTDTQYF,TGCGCCAGCAGCCAAGGAACCTCCAGCACAGATACGCAGTATTTT
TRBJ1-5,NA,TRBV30,CAWSRGDQPQHF,TGTGCCTGGAGCAGGGGTGATCAGCCCCAGCATTTT
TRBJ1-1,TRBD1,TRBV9,CASSAISYRGTEAFF,TGTGCCAGCAGCGCGATAAGTTACAGGGGCACTGAAGCTTTCTTT